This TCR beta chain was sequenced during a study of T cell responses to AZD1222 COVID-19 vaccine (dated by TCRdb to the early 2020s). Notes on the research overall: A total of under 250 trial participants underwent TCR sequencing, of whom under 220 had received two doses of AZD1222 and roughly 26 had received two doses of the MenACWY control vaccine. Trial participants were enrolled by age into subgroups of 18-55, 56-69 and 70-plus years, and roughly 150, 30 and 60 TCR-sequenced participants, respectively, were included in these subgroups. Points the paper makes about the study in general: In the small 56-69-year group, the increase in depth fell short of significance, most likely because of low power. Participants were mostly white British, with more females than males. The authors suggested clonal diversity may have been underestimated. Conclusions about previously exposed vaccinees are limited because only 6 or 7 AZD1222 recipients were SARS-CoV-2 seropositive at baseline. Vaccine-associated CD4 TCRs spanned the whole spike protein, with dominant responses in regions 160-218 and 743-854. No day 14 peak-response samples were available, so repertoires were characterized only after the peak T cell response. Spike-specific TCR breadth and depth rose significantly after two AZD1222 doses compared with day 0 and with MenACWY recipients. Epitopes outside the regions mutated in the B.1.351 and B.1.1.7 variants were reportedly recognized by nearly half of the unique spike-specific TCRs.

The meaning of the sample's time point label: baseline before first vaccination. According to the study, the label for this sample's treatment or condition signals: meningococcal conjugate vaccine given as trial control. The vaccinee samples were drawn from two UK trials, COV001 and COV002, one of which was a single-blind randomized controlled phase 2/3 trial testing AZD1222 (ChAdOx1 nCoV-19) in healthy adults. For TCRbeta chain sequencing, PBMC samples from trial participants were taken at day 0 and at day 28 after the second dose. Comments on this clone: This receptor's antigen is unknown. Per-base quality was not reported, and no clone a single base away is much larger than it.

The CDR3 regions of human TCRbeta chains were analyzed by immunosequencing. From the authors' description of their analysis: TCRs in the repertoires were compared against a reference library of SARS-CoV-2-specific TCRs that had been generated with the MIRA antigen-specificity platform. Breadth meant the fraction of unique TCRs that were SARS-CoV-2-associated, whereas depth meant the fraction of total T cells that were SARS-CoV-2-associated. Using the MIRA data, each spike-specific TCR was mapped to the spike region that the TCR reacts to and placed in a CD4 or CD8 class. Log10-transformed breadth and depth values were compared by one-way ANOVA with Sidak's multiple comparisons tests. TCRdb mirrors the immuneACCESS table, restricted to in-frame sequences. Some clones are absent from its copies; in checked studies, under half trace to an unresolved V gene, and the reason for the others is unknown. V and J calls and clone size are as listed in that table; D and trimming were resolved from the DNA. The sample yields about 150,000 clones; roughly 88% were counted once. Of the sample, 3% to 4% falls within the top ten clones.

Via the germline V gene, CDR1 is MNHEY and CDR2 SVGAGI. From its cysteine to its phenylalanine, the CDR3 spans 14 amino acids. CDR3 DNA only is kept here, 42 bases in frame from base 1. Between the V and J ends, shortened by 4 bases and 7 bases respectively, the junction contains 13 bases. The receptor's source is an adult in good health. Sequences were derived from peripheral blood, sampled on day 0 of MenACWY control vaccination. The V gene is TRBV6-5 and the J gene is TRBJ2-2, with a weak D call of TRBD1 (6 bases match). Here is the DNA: TGTGCCAGCAGTTGGGCAGGGGAGTTCGGGGAGCTGTTTTTT. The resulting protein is CASSWAGEFGELFF.